The entry below gives a single TCR beta chain sequence along with its context. Antigen specificity is unknown. Being one base from a much bigger clone, this may be a read error. Eligible hyperthyroidism cases comprised new diagnoses of under 2 months' duration in individuals aged 18 to 65. Diagnosis relied on clinical symptoms, serum thyroxine, TRAb, thyroid ultrasound and orbital computed tomography. This specimen comes from a study of Graves' ophthalmopathy and Graves' hyperthyroidism. Regarding the study as a whole: The model reached approximately 71% sensitivity and 72.22% specificity for predicting ophthalmopathy progression.

Amplifying from RNA transcripts, the study obtained TCR beta CDR3 regions. RT-PCR with HTBI primers came first, then second-round multiplex PCR. TCRdb re-analysed the multiplex PCR reads in MiXCR, keeping a single row per CDR3 protein. The sample consists of a few hundred thousand distinct CDR3 sequences, 39% of them appearing once. CDR1 and CDR2 from the germline V gene are SEHNR and FQNEAQ (reference sequence). The CDR3 has 16 residues. The sample consisted of peripheral blood or thyroid tissue (not recorded which). The rearrangement links TRBV7-9 to TRBJ2-5; D is perhaps TRBD1 (7 bases). This receptor was obtained from an adult man with Graves' hyperthyroidism. The CDR3 DNA is TGCGCCAGCAGCTTGGCCGGGACAGCGGGCTCCGTGACCCAGTACTTC. Its translation: CASSLAGTAGSVTQYF.